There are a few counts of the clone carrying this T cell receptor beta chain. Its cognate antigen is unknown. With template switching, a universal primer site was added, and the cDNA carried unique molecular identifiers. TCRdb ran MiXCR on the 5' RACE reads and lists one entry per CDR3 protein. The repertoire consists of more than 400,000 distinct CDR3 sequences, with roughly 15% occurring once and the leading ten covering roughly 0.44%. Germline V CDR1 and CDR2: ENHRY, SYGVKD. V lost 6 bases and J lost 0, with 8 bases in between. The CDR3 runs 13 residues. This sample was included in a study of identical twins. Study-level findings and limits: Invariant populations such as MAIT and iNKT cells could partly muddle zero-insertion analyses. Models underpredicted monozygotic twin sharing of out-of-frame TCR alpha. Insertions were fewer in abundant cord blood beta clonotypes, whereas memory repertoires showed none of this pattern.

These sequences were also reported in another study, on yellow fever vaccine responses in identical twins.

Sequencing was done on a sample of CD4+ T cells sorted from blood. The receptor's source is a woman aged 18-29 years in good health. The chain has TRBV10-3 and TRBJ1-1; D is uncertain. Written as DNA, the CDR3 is TGTGCCATCAGCCCGGGAGTGAACACTGAAGCTTTCTTT. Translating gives CAISPGVNTEAFF.